Included here is one TCR beta chain sequence, with context. Its antigen is undetermined. TCRdb used MiXCR to reprocess the 5' RACE reads, holding one entry per CDR3 protein. The sample contains 200,000 to 250,000 distinct CDR3 sequences, 6% to 8.5% of which appear only once. Trimming shortened V by 5 bases and J by 2 bases, and 12 bases separated the two germline ends. The germline gives CDR1 SEHNR, CDR2 FQNEAQ (reference sequence). This CDR3 contains 14 residues. The sample is drawn from a study of CD8 T cells in ankylosing spondylitis. Whole-study findings and limits: What appeared characteristic of ankylosing spondylitis blood was a TCR beta motif of 7 or 8 highly homologous variants.

Input material: blood, either unsorted or a sorted T cell fraction (not recorded which). The receptor was isolated from a male donor with ankylosing spondylitis. The chain uses TRBV7-9 and TRBJ2-5; TRBD1 might be the D (6 bases). CDR3 nucleotides: TGTGCCAGCAGCCCGCGGACAGTTCAAGAGACCCAGTACTTC. Protein product: CASSPRTVQETQYF. Drawing the rest from reference TRBV7-9 and TRBJ2-5, the complete variable domain is DTGVSQNPRHKITKRGQNVTFRCDPISEHNRLYWYRQTLGQGPEFLTYFQNEAQLEKSRLLSDRFSAERPKGSFSTLEIQRTEQGDSAMYLCASSPRTVQETQYFGPGTRLLVL.